These 24 T cell receptor beta chains came from one sample sequenced in a study of siplizumab effects on memory and regulatory T cells. Clones were sequenced by immunoSEQ multiplex PCR, and TCRdb holds only the in-frame ones, with some missing. The table includes about 100,000 clones, about 90% detected once. The sample was non-Treg CD4+ T cells sorted from blood. These receptors were collected from a human donor in good health.

The gene calls are TRBV4-1 and TRBJ2-7, with a weak D call TRBD1 (6 bases). The V end was cut by 3 bases, the J end by 0 bases, with 12 bases between. The CDR3 length is 15 residues. Germline V gene data show CDR1 as MGHRA and CDR2 as YSYEKL. This CDR3 is CASSHPGTFSYEQYF. The CDR3 coding sequence is TGCGCCAGCAGCCACCCCGGGACATTCTCCTACGAGCAGTACTTC.

This clone appeared once. The chain employs TRBV9 and TRBJ2-2; 9 nucleotides agree with TRBD2. Trimming at V came to 0 bases and at J to 5 bases, leaving 5 bases not matched to a gene. This CDR3 has 16 amino acids. Germline CDR1 reads SGDLS; CDR2 reads YYNGEE. CDR3 in amino acids: CASSVATSGRTGELFF. CDR3 nucleotide sequence: TGTGCCAGCAGCGTAGCCACTAGCGGGCGGACCGGGGAGCTGTTTTTT.

The rearrangement joins TRBV6-5 to TRBJ1-1; TRBD1 agrees at 8 bases. Trimming cost V 9 bases and J 5 bases; bases outside gene matches: 8. There are 13 residues in the CDR3. Germline values: CDR1 MNHEY, CDR2 SVGAGI. CDR3 protein: CASNRGFETEAFF. The CDR3 bases are TGTGCCAGTAACAGGGGGTTTGAGACTGAAGCTTTCTTT.

The V and J genes are TRBV19 and TRBJ2-6; D is unresolved. The CDR3 sequence is 13 residues long. Germline V CDR1 and CDR2: LNHDA, SQIVND (reference sequence). The V end was cut by 7 bases, the J end by 1 base, with 5 bases between. The CDR3 protein is CASTNSGANVLTF. As DNA, the CDR3 is TGTGCCAGTACTAATTCTGGGGCCAACGTCCTGACTTTC.

The chain links TRBV4-1 to TRBJ2-1; D is unresolved. V dropped 1 base and J dropped 8 bases, with 6 bases sitting between them. Germline values: CDR1 MGHRA, CDR2 YSYEKL. This CDR3 comprises 12 residues. The CDR3 sequence: CASSQVFDEQFF. CDR3 nucleotide sequence: TGCGCCAGCAGCCAAGTGTTCGATGAGCAGTTCTTC.

CDR3 in DNA: TGCGCCAGCAGCAGGGGACGGAAAGAGACCCAGTACTTC. Its translation: CASSRGRKETQYF. V usage is TRBV5-1 and J usage is TRBJ2-5; the D gene could be TRBD1 or TRBD2 (5 bases each). From germline, CDR1 is SGHRS and CDR2 YFSETQ. The V end lost 4 bases, the J end lost 3 bases, and 10 bases lay between the germline ends. The CDR3 is 13 amino acids.

The chain recombines TRBV28 with TRBJ1-2, with D unclear. Germline assignment: CDR1 MDHEN and CDR2 SYDVKM. Trimming removed 4 bases at V and 7 bases at J, with 13 bases between. CDR3 length equals 13 residues. CDR3 residues: CASSSGTWGGYTF. DNA for the CDR3: TGTGCCAGCAGTTCCGGAACATGGGGTGGCTACACCTTC.

The chain recombines TRBV7-3 with TRBJ2-1; 7 positions match TRBD2. The trim removed 2 bases at V and 5 bases at J, leaving 3 bases unmatched. This CDR3 contains 14 residues. Germline V gives CDR1 SGHTA, CDR2 FQGTGA. CDR3 in DNA: TGTGCCAGCAGCTTAGCGGGAGCCAACAATGAGCAGTTCTTC. This encodes CASSLAGANNEQFF.

This chain uses TRBV28 with TRBJ1-2; D is perhaps TRBD1 (5 bases). Trimming took off 5 bases at V and 7 bases at J, with 14 bases between the two ends. The CDR3 sequence is 13 residues long. The germline V gene has CDR1 MDHEN and CDR2 SYDVKM. The CDR3 bases are TGTGCCAGCAGTACCGGCCCAGGGCGTGGCTACACCTTC. Amino acid sequence: CASSTGPGRGYTF.

A note on this clone: The same CDR3 also results from other DNA sequences found in this sample. The CDR3 spells CASSVAPSTNEKLFF. Written as DNA, the CDR3 is TGTGCCAGCAGCGTAGCCCCCTCAACTAATGAAAAACTGTTTTTT. The gene calls are TRBV9 and TRBJ1-4; D gene ambiguous. With 0 bases removed from V and 0 bases from J, the gap between germline ends came to 6 bases. There are 15 residues in the CDR3. CDR1 and CDR2 (germline): SGDLS, YYNGEE.

The V gene is TRBV6-6, the J gene TRBJ2-2, with 7 bases fitting TRBD2. The V gene's germline CDR1 is MNHNY and CDR2 SVGAGI (reference sequence). CDR3 length: 16 amino acids. V was pared by 2 bases and J by 4 bases, with 7 bases of the junction left unmatched. DNA of the CDR3: TGTGCCAGCAGTTACGGACTAGTTAGCGGCACCGGGGAGCTGTTTTTT. Translating gives CASSYGLVSGTGELFF.

CDR3 bases: TGTGCCAGCTCCCTTTCAGATAGTAGAGAGCAGTACTTC. It encodes CASSLSDSREQYF. The chain couples TRBV18 to TRBJ2-7; D is uncertain. Germline CDR1 KGHSH, CDR2 LQKENI. CDR3 length: 13 amino acids. V was cut by 6 bases and J by 7 bases, with 16 bases left in between.

The chain combines TRBV7-8 with TRBJ2-7; 14 bases agree with TRBD2. With 6 bases clipped from V and 6 bases from J, the junction kept 7 bases outside the gene matches. The CDR3 extends over 15 amino acids. Germline V lookup: CDR1 SGHVS, CDR2 FQNEAQ. CDR3 DNA sequence: TGTGCCAGCAGTCCATCGACTAGCGGGAGGGGCGAGCAGTACTTC. Residues: CASSPSTSGRGEQYF.

This clone was recorded once. The chain recombines TRBV5-4 with TRBJ2-5; the D is unclear. V shed 0 bases and J shed 2 bases, with 8 bases lying between them. This CDR3 has 14 amino acids. Germline V gene lookup returns CDR1 SGHNT and CDR2 YYREEE (reference sequence). The CDR3 DNA sequence: TGTGCCAGCAGCTTGGAGTCGCAACAAGAGACCCAGTACTTC. Its protein product is CASSLESQQETQYF.

The chain combines TRBV18 with TRBJ2-2, with TRBD1 identical over 10 bases. Losses at the gene ends were 5 bases for V and 4 bases for J; bases not matched to a gene: 4. Germline V gene lookup returns CDR1 KGHSH and CDR2 LQKENI. This CDR3 is 15 amino acids long. CDR3 sequence reads: CASSSRQGATGELFF. CDR3 nucleotide sequence: TGTGCCAGCTCATCTAGACAGGGGGCCACCGGGGAGCTGTTTTTT.

The count of this clone is one. V and J are TRBV5-8 and TRBJ2-1, with D tentatively TRBD2 (5 bases). This CDR3 comprises 12 residues. CDR1 SGHTS and CDR2 YDEGEE come from the germline V gene. V dropped 4 bases and J dropped 7 bases, with 9 bases sitting between them. CDR3 sequence (DNA): TGTGCCAGCAGCCCCCGGACTAATGAGCAGTTCTTC. Its translation: CASSPRTNEQFF.

The rearrangement uses TRBV4-3 and TRBJ2-6, with 7 positions matching TRBD2. Trimming removed 4 bases from V and 0 bases from J; junction bases left unmatched: 9. Germline V CDR1 and CDR2: LGHNA, YSLEER. The CDR3 sequence is 18 residues long. CDR3 protein: CASSRFGREVSGANVLTF. In DNA, the CDR3 is TGCGCCAGCAGCCGGTTTGGGAGGGAAGTCTCTGGGGCCAACGTCCTGACTTTC.

The J gene is TRBJ2-1, the V gene TRBV4-2, with 9 bases that match TRBD2. V lost 0 bases and J lost 4; bases outside the gene matches: 10. The CDR3 runs 18 residues. Germline CDR1 and CDR2: LGHNA and YNFKEQ. CDR3 amino acids: CASSQDPLAGFKYNEQFF. CDR3 coding DNA: TGTGCCAGCAGCCAAGATCCGCTAGCGGGATTTAAGTACAATGAGCAGTTCTTC.

The chain is built from TRBV18 and TRBJ2-1; 10 nucleotides agree with TRBD2. This CDR3 comprises 17 residues. The germline V gene encodes CDR1 KGHSH and CDR2 LQKENI. Trimming at V came to 2 bases and at J to 9 bases, leaving 13 bases not matched to a gene. CDR3 amino acids: CASSPVWGASGSSEQFF. The CDR3 nucleotides read TGTGCCAGCTCACCAGTTTGGGGCGCTAGCGGGAGTAGTGAGCAGTTCTTC.

V usage is TRBV14 and J usage is TRBJ2-6, with unresolved D. This CDR3 is built from 13 residues. CDR1 SGHDN and CDR2 FVKESK come from the germline V gene. Between the trimmed V and J ends, which lost 6 bases and 1 base, there was a span of 4 bases. CDR3 in amino acids: CASRWSGANVLTF. CDR3 in DNA: TGTGCCAGCAGGTGGTCTGGGGCCAACGTCCTGACTTTC.

This clone was found once. The chain has TRBV4-1 and TRBJ2-7, with 13 bases lining up with TRBD2. The trim removed 2 bases at V and 3 bases at J, leaving 4 bases unmatched. CDR3 length equals 16 residues. CDR1 is MGHRA and CDR2 is YSYEKL in the germline V gene. The DNA for the CDR3 is TGCGCCAGCAGCCAACCACTAGCGGGAGGGCGCTACGAGCAGTACTTC. It encodes CASSQPLAGGRYEQYF.

The chain is built from TRBV27 and TRBJ2-2, with 7 nucleotides matching TRBD1. V shed 4 bases and J 1 base; nucleotides not matched to a gene: 3. Germline assignment: CDR1 MNHEY and CDR2 SMNVEV (reference sequence). The CDR3 is 15 residues long. The CDR3 reads CASSWDSLNTGELFF. The CDR3 coding sequence is TGTGCCAGCAGTTGGGACAGCCTGAACACCGGGGAGCTGTTTTTT.

V is TRBV15 and J is TRBJ1-5; 8 bases agree with TRBD1. The CDR3 spans 13 residues. Germline V gene data show CDR1 as LNHNV and CDR2 as YYDKDF (reference sequence). The ends lost 1 base at V and 14 bases at J; junction bases unmatched: 7. For the CDR3, the DNA is TGTGCCACCAGCAGAGGGGTGGACAGGGCTGAGCATTTT. This codes for CATSRGVDRAEHF.

The chain carries TRBV7-9 and TRBJ1-3; 9 bases align to TRBD1. This CDR3 is built from 17 residues. The germline V gene encodes CDR1 SEHNR and CDR2 FQNEAQ (reference sequence). V was pared by 3 bases and J by 4 bases, with 10 bases of the junction left unmatched. Here the CDR3 reads CASSLGTGTGIGNTIYF. The CDR3 DNA sequence: TGTGCCAGCAGCTTGGGAACCGGGACAGGGATCGGAAACACCATATATTTT.